This T cell receptor (beta chain) was observed in a study of blood T cell repertoires in COVID-19. Whole-study context: Spain, Italy and the United States supplied samples that represented acute and convalescent COVID-19. PBMCs, B-cell-depleted T cells, or T cells provided the cDNA or gDNA that made up the material.

Per the original methods: Amplifying reference gene primers gave estimates of nucleated cell counts. The data were produced by immunoSEQ multiplex PCR, yet TCRdb's version contains in-frame clones alone and is incomplete. V and J calls and clone size come straight from that table; D and trimming were deduced from the DNA. The sample shows some 140,000 clones, around 85% of them seen only once. V shed 5 bases, J shed 0 bases, and the junction held 10 bases outside the gene matches. This CDR3 contains 17 residues. Germline lookup yields CDR1 MNHEY and CDR2 SVGEGT. Sample: peripheral blood. This TCR was recovered from a woman older than 75 with acute or convalescent COVID-19. This sequence joins TRBV6-2 or TRBV6-3 and TRBJ2-1, with 7 positions matching TRBD2. The CDR3 DNA is TGTGCCAGCAGTACTTTAAAGCGGGGAAGCTCCTACAATGAGCAGTTCTTC. Translating gives CASSTLKRGSSYNEQFF.